This T cell receptor beta chain was obtained from a study of CD8 T cells in Susac syndrome. Across the study: When blood was drawn, patients with Susac syndrome were on intravenous immunoglobulin alone, on corticosteroids, or therapy-naive.

CD8+ and CD4+ T cells from blood underwent TCR beta sequencing, which was carried out in a high-throughput format. From germline, CDR1 is SEHNR and CDR2 FQNEAQ (reference sequence). The CDR3 totals 16 residues. Between the trimmed V and J ends, which lost 1 base and 1 base, there was a span of 12 bases. Roughly 0.5 to 1 ug RNA was reverse transcribed with random hexamers. Across 54 Vbeta and 13 Jbeta, TCR beta CDR3 was amplified with immunoSEQ multiplex PCR. TCRdb redid the calling of the immunoSEQ multiplex PCR reads with MiXCR, one entry per CDR3 protein. In the table there are some 200,000 distinct CDR3 sequences, 90% to 95% of which are singletons.

The chain combines TRBV7-9 with TRBJ2-3, with D unclear. The sample taken for sequencing was CD4+ T cells from PBMCs. The clonotype was recovered from a human donor with Susac syndrome. The CDR3 bases are TGTGCCAGCAGCTTAGTTCGTGACCGAGGCACAGATACGCAGTATTTT. Residues: CASSLVRDRGTDTQYF.